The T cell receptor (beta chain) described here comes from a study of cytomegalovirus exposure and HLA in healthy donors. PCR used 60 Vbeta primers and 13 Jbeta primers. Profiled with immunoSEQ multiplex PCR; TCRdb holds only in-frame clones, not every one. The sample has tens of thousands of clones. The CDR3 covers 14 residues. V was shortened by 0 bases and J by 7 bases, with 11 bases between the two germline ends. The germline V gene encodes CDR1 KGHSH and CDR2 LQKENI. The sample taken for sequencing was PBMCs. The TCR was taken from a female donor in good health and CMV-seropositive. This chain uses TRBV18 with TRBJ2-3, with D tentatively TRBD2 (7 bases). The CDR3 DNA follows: TGTGCCAGCTCACCACCCGGGGGGCCACATACGCAGTATTTT. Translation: CASSPPGGPHTQYF.